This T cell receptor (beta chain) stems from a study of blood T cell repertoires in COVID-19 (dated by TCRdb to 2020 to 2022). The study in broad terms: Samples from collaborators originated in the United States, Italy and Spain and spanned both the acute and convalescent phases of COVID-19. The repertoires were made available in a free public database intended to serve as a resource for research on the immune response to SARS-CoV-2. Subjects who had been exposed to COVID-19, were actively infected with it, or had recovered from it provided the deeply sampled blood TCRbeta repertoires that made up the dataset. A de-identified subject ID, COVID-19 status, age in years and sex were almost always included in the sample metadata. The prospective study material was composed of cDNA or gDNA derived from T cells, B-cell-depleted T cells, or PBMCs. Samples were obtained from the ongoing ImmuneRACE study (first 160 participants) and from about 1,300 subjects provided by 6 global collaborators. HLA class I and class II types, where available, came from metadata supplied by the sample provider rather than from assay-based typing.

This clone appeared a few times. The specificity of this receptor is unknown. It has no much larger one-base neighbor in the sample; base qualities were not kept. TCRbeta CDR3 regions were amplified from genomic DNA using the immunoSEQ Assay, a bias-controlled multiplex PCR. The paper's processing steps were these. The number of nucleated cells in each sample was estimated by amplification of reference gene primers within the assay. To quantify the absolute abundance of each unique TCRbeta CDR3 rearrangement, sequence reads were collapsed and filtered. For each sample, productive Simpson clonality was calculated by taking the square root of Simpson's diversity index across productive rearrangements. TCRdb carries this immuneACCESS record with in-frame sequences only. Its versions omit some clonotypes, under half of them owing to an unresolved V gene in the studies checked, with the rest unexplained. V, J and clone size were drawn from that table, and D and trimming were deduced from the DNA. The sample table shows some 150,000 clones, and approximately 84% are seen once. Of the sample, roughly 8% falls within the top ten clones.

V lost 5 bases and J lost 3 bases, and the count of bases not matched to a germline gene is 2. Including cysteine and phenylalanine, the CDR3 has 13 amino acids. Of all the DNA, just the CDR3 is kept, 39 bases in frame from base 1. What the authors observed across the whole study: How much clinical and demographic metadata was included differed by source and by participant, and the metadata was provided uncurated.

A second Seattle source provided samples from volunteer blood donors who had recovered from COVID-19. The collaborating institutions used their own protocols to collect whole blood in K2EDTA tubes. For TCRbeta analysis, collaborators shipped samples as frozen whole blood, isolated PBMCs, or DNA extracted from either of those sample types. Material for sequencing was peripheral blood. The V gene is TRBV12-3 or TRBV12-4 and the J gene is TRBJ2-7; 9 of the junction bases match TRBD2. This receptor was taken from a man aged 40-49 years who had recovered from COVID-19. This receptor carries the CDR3 CASSLSGSYEQYF. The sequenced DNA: TGTGCCAGCAGTCTTAGCGGGAGCTACGAGCAGTACTTC.